A single sample gave rise to the 12 T cell receptor beta chains below, sequenced in a study of blood T cell repertoires in COVID-19 (dated by TCRdb to the early 2020s). Receptors were amplified or captured by the immunoSEQ multiplex PCR assay. In its TCRdb copy, this immuneACCESS table keeps in-frame sequences only and misses some clones. Where compared with another copy, unresolved V genes explain less than half of these, and the others have no known cause. For this sample the table gives over 150,000 clones, of which about 85% were detected only once. 6.5% to 7.5% of the sample is taken by the ten largest. The sequenced sample was peripheral blood. The receptor source for this set is an elderly man with COVID-19, enrolled during active disease.

V gene TRBV18 combines with J gene TRBJ1-2, with D hard to call. V lost 0 bases and J lost 1, with 9 bases in between. This CDR3 has 15 residues. Per germline, CDR1 KGHSH and CDR2 LQKENI. The CDR3 protein is CASSPPSLDNYGYTF. CDR3 bases: TGTGCCAGCTCACCACCGAGTCTAGATAACTATGGCTACACCTTC.

A word on this clone: The junction departs from germline at one end; a sequencing error may be responsible. The chain is built from TRBV28 and TRBJ1-1, with D possibly TRBD1 on 6 matching bases. In germline, CDR1 is MDHEN, CDR2 SYDVKM. CDR3 length: 14 amino acids. The CDR3 bases are TGTGCCAGCAGTTTGATGAGGGGGAACGCTGAAGCTTTCTTT. Its translation is CASSLMRGNAEAFF.

This chain joins TRBV6-5 and TRBJ1-1, with TRBD1 matching over 10 bases. The CDR3 extends over 15 amino acids. Germline-derived CDR1 and CDR2 are MNHEY and SVGAGI. V dropped 2 bases and J dropped 5; count of bases not matched to a gene: 5. The CDR3 region has the DNA TGTGCCAGCAGTTACGCCGACAGGGGGCAAACTGAAGCTTTCTTT. It translates to CASSYADRGQTEAFF.

The J gene is TRBJ2-1, the V gene TRBV11-3, with D hard to call. The germline gives CDR1 SGHNT, CDR2 YENEEA. V lost 1 base, J lost 10 bases, and 11 bases lay in between. This CDR3 contains 13 residues. The CDR3 loop is CASSLARRGEQFF. CDR3 coding DNA: TGTGCCAGCAGCTTAGCCCGTCGAGGAGAGCAGTTCTTC. The full variable domain, completed using reference TRBV11-3 and TRBJ2-1, is EAGVVQSPRYKIIEKKQPVAFWCNPISGHNTLYWYLQNLGQGPELLIRYENEEAVDDSQLPKDRFSAERLKGVDSTLKIQPAELGDSAVYLCASSLARRGEQFFGPGTRLTVL.

This clone was picked up one time. Other DNA sequences in this sample translate to the same CDR3. The genes are TRBV5-1 and TRBJ1-1; 9 nucleotides align to TRBD1. The CDR3 runs to 14 residues. The V gene's germline CDR1 is SGHRS and CDR2 YFSETQ. The V and J ends lost 5 bases and 0 bases, in that order; junction bases with no gene match: 2. CDR3: CASRQGAMNTEAFF. In DNA form, the CDR3 reads TGCGCCAGCAGACAGGGGGCGATGAACACTGAAGCTTTCTTT.

This clone has only one observation. The chain links TRBV18 to TRBJ1-6, with D possibly TRBD1 on 6 matching bases. This CDR3 is 14 amino acids long. V lost 3 bases, J lost 5 bases, and 8 bases lay in between. Germline V CDR1 and CDR2: KGHSH, LQKENI. CDR3 DNA: TGTGCCAGCTCACCCCGGACAGATAATTCACCCCTCCACTTT. Protein sequence: CASSPRTDNSPLHF.

V and J are TRBV28 and TRBJ1-6, with 11 nucleotides matching TRBD1. The junction had 4 bases not matched to a gene; V was cut back by 5 bases and J by 10 bases. From germline, CDR1 is MDHEN and CDR2 SYDVKM. This CDR3 spans 14 amino acids. The CDR3 is CASSDGTGGSPLHF. In DNA, the CDR3 is TGTGCCAGCAGTGACGGGACAGGGGGATCACCCCTCCACTTT.

The chain couples TRBV5-4 to TRBJ2-5; TRBD2 matches at 8 bases. Germline assignment: CDR1 SGHNT and CDR2 YYREEE (reference sequence). Trimming at V came to 7 bases and at J to 5 bases, leaving 7 bases not matched to a gene. The CDR3 length is 13 residues. The CDR3 bases are TGTGCCAGCTTCGGGGGGGGCCGGGAGACCCAGTACTTC. Translation: CASFGGGRETQYF.

The chain recombines TRBV6-5 with TRBJ2-7; D unclear. This CDR3 comprises 13 residues. The V and J ends lost 7 bases and 1 base respectively, with 11 bases between them. Germline V lookup: CDR1 MNHEY, CDR2 SVGAGI. The CDR3 spells CASIEPGSYEQYF. CDR3 DNA sequence: TGTGCCAGCATCGAGCCTGGTTCCTACGAGCAGTACTTC.

V gene TRBV5-3 combines with J gene TRBJ2-3; TRBD1 matches at 7 bases. TRBV5-3 is reported as an ORF; its role is uncertain. This CDR3 has 16 residues. With 5 bases clipped from V and 2 bases from J, the junction kept 11 bases outside the gene matches. CDR3 in DNA: TGTGCCAGAAGTTGTTCCACAGGGGCCCTCACAGATACGCAGTATTTT. It encodes CARSCSTGALTDTQYF.

V and J are TRBV7-2 and TRBJ2-2; the match to TRBD2 covers 12 bases. There are 17 residues in the CDR3. V lost 2 bases, J lost 6 bases, and 7 bases stayed unmatched. Germline V lookup: CDR1 SGHTA, CDR2 FQGNSA. CDR3 protein: CASSLRLAGVRAGELFF. As DNA, the CDR3 is TGTGCCAGCAGCTTAAGACTAGCGGGGGTGAGGGCCGGGGAGCTGTTTTTT.

V and J are TRBV9 and TRBJ1-6; no clear D. Trimming pared 3 bases from V and 6 bases from J, leaving 13 bases between. The CDR3 has 15 residues. The germline V gene encodes CDR1 SGDLS and CDR2 YYNGEE. In DNA form, the CDR3 reads TGTGCCAGCAGCGACCCTCCGGCGGGTAATTCACCCCTCCACTTT. Translated, it gives CASSDPPAGNSPLHF. Full variable domain (remainder filled in from reference TRBV9 and TRBJ1-6): DSGVTQTPKHLITATGQRVTLRCSPRSGDLSVYWYQQSLDQGLQFLIQYYNGEERAKGNILERFSAQQFPDLHSELNLSSLELGDSALYFCASSDPPAGNSPLHFGNGTRLTVT.